The 28 T cell receptor beta chains in this list originate from one sample, sequenced in a study of blood T cells in healthy people across ages. Next came a second PCR, run for roughly 6 to 11 cycles, which used a sample-barcoded 5' primer along with a J-beta primer mix. Each CDR3 protein gets one entry after TCRdb re-called the 5' RACE reads with MiXCR. The table has nearly 800,000 distinct CDR3 sequences, more than 50% seen once. Sequenced material: blood. The source of these receptors is a man aged 35 to 55 in good health.

The chain combines TRBV30 with TRBJ1-2; tentative D call: TRBD1 (5 bases). The CDR3 is 14 residues long. V shed 0 bases and J shed 8 bases, with 16 bases lying between them. Germline lookup yields CDR1 GTSNPN and CDR2 SVGIG (reference sequence). The CDR3 DNA is TGTGCCTGGAGTGTAACAGGCCGCGGGCTCGGCTACACCTTC. It is translated as CAWSVTGRGLGYTF.

The chain has TRBV29-1 and TRBJ2-3, with unresolved D. The CDR3 length is 14 residues. The ends were cut back, 5 bases at V and 1 base at J, with 13 bases in the middle. Germline V gene data show CDR1 as SQVTM and CDR2 as ANQGSEA. The CDR3 spells CSVNPMRRTDTQYF. Written as DNA, the CDR3 is TGCAGCGTTAACCCGATGAGGCGCACAGATACGCAGTATTTT.

The V call is TRBV25-1, the J call TRBJ2-1; 9 nucleotides match TRBD2. Per the germline V gene, CDR1 is MGHDK and CDR2 is SYGVNS. J was trimmed by 1 base and V by 1 base; bases with no gene match: 8. CDR3 size: 18 residues. The DNA of the CDR3 is TGTGCCAGCAGTGAATGGGGCGGGGGGGCCGGTTCCTACAATGAGCAGTTCTTC. Its protein product is CASSEWGGGAGSYNEQFF.

The chain couples TRBV15 to TRBJ1-2; no clear D. Germline V gene sequence: CDR1 LNHNV, CDR2 YYDKDF (reference sequence). V lost 1 base and J lost 1, with 4 bases in between. The CDR3 runs 13 residues. CDR3 region: CATSRGVNYGYTF. CDR3 sequence (DNA): TGTGCCACCAGCAGAGGCGTTAACTATGGCTACACCTTC. The variable domain in full, completed from reference TRBV15 and TRBJ1-2, reads DAMVIQNPRYQVTQFGKPVTLSCSQTLNHNVMYWYQQKSSQAPKLLFHYYDKDFNNEADTPDNFQSRRPNTSFCFLDIRSPGLGDTAMYLCATSRGVNYGYTFGSGTRLTVV.

The chain links TRBV7-9 to TRBJ1-1; tentative D call: TRBD1 (6 bases). V shed 7 bases and J shed 3 bases, with 15 bases lying between them. Germline V gene sequence: CDR1 SEHNR, CDR2 FQNEAQ (reference sequence). This CDR3 has 14 residues. The CDR3 DNA sequence: TGTGCCAGCAACCCGGGGGGCTTCGACACTGAAGCTTTCTTT. It translates to CASNPGGFDTEAFF.

The genes are TRBV5-1 and TRBJ2-5; TRBD2 is a possible D gene (5 bases). The CDR3 has 14 amino acids. CDR1 and CDR2 (germline): SGHRS, YFSETQ. V was clipped by 4 bases and J by 7 bases, with 17 bases between them. In DNA form, the CDR3 reads TGCGCCAGCAGCCAGCCCCCTCCGGCGGGGACCCAGTACTTC. This translates into CASSQPPPAGTQYF. The full variable domain, with the rest looked up from reference TRBV5-1 and TRBJ2-5, is KAGVTQTPRYLIKTRGQQVTLSCSPISGHRSVSWYQQTPGQGLQFLFEYFSETQRNKGNFPGRFSGRQFSNSRSEMNVSTLELGDSALYLCASSQPPPAGTQYFGPGTRLLVL.

The gene calls are TRBV7-9 and TRBJ1-1; D ambiguous. Germline V CDR1 and CDR2: SEHNR, FQNEAQ (reference sequence). The V and J ends lost 1 base and 1 base respectively, with 13 bases between them. CDR3 length: 16 residues. The CDR3: CASSLGRLGENTEAFF. The CDR3 nucleotides read TGTGCCAGCAGCTTAGGGCGACTCGGGGAGAACACTGAAGCTTTCTTT.

This clonotype has just a few counts. This chain uses TRBV9 with TRBJ2-5; a weak D match, TRBD2 (5 bases). This CDR3 has 13 amino acids. Germline CDR1 is SGDLS and CDR2 is YYNGEE. The germline V and J ends were trimmed by 1 base and 4 bases, with 8 bases remaining between them. DNA of the CDR3: TGTGCCAGCAGCGTACGGGAATCAGAGACCCAGTACTTC. Protein sequence: CASSVRESETQYF.

This clonotype showed up many times. The rearrangement joins TRBV5-5 to TRBJ2-5; 13 positions match TRBD2. The V gene end was trimmed by 0 bases and the J gene end by 4 bases; junction bases not matched to a gene: 0. The germline V gene encodes CDR1 SGHKS and CDR2 YYEKEE (reference sequence). CDR3 length equals 15 residues. CDR3 in DNA: TGTGCCAGCAGCTTGGGACTAGCGGGAGGAGAGACCCAGTACTTC. Translating it yields CASSLGLAGGETQYF.

This clonotype has ten or more counts. This chain uses TRBV7-3 with TRBJ2-5; 8 bases are shared with TRBD1. CDR3 length: 18 amino acids. V shed 3 bases and J 4 bases; nucleotides not matched to a gene: 16. Germline CDR1 is SGHTA and CDR2 is FQGTGA. The CDR3 coding sequence is TGTGCCAGCAGCTTGGGACAGGCTGGGTCGGGCGAGTCAGAGACCCAGTACTTC. As protein: CASSLGQAGSGESETQYF.

This chain links TRBV11-3 with TRBJ2-7; no firm D call. This CDR3 has 15 residues. Germline V gene data show CDR1 as SGHNT and CDR2 as YENEEA. Trimming took off 4 bases at V and 3 bases at J, with 16 bases between the two ends. In DNA form, the CDR3 reads TGTGCCAGCAGCTATAACCATCGACCAGACTACGAGCAGTACTTC. It is translated as CASSYNHRPDYEQYF.

This clonotype occurred a few times. V usage is TRBV29-1 and J usage is TRBJ2-7, with 11 bases aligning to TRBD2. V lost 6 bases and J lost 4; bases outside the gene matches: 5. Germline lookup yields CDR1 SQVTM and CDR2 ANQGSEA. The CDR3 runs 13 residues. The CDR3 loop reads CSVTGTSGYEQYF. The CDR3 DNA follows: TGCAGCGTCACCGGGACTAGCGGATACGAGCAGTACTTC.

The rearrangement links TRBV4-3 to TRBJ1-5; 8 bases fit TRBD1. CDR3 length: 17 residues. The germline V gene has CDR1 LGHNA and CDR2 YSLEER. The V segment lost 4 bases and the J segment 6 bases; nucleotides outside the gene matches: 14. The CDR3 nucleotides are TGCGCCAGCAGCCGTGACCCCCAGGGGGCGTCCAGTCAGCCCCAGCATTTT. Translating it yields CASSRDPQGASSQPQHF.

The chain joins TRBV11-1 to TRBJ2-7, with 9 bases lining up with TRBD2. In germline, CDR1 is SGHAT, CDR2 FQDESV (reference sequence). Losses at the gene ends were 2 bases for V and 7 bases for J; bases not matched to a gene: 9. This CDR3 comprises 15 residues. CDR3 sequence: CASSLTSGPYNEQYF. Here the CDR3 DNA reads TGTGCCAGCAGCTTAACTAGCGGGCCCTACAATGAGCAGTACTTC.

V usage is TRBV24-1 and J usage is TRBJ2-6; no reliable D call. The germline V and J ends were trimmed by 9 bases and 4 bases, with 6 bases remaining between them. CDR1 is KGHDR and CDR2 is SFDVKD in the germline V gene. CDR3 length equals 12 residues. The CDR3 bases are TGTGCCACCTGTCCCGGGGCCAACGTCCTGACTTTC. Encoded protein: CATCPGANVLTF.

The gene calls are TRBV3-1 and TRBJ2-1; TRBD1 might be the D (5 bases). Per the germline V gene, CDR1 is LGHDT and CDR2 is YNNKEL (reference sequence). V was clipped by 3 bases and J by 5 bases, with 17 bases between them. The CDR3 contains 16 residues. The DNA for the CDR3 is TGTGCCAGCAGCCATGATGGGGCCCCCCCGAACAATGAGCAGTTCTTC. It codes for CASSHDGAPPNNEQFF.

A word on this clonotype: The germline gene is not matched at one end of the junction; a read error may be the cause. This chain uses TRBV7-3 with TRBJ2-5, with D possibly being TRBD1 or TRBD2 (5 bases each). The length of the CDR3 is 15 residues. Germline V gene lookup returns CDR1 SGHTA and CDR2 FQGTGA. CDR3 residues: CASSLRGPTQETLYF. The CDR3 DNA reads TGTGCCAGCAGCTTAAGGGGACCGACTCAAGAGACCCTGTACTTC.

The table lists this clonotype with a few counts. The chain recombines TRBV27 with TRBJ2-4; the D gene is possibly TRBD1 (5 bases). The J call may be in error: the DNA end matches TRBJ2-7 better. CDR1 is MNHEY and CDR2 is SMNVEV in the germline V gene (reference sequence). The CDR3 runs 13 residues. CDR3 sequence (DNA): TGTGCCAGCAGCACTGACAGAGCCTACGAGCAGTACTTC. It codes for CASSTDRAYEQYF.

This clonotype was detected only a few times. The chain joins TRBV5-1 to TRBJ2-3; 10 bases line up with TRBD2. This CDR3 has 16 amino acids. Trimming cost V 4 bases and J 1 base; bases outside gene matches: 6. The germline gives CDR1 SGHRS, CDR2 YFSETQ. CDR3 sequence reads: CASSPPGTSGTDTQYF. In nucleotides, the CDR3 is TGCGCCAGCAGCCCCCCCGGGACTAGCGGCACAGATACGCAGTATTTT.

This chain connects TRBV29-1 to TRBJ2-1, with 14 bases fitting TRBD2. The end of the DNA aligns better with TRBJ2-7, so the J call may be wrong. The CDR3 totals 15 residues. Germline CDR1 and CDR2: SQVTM and ANQGSEA. This chain's CDR3 is CSVGTSGGPYNEQYF. The CDR3 DNA reads TGCAGCGTTGGGACTAGCGGGGGGCCTTACAATGAGCAGTACTTC.

The rearrangement joins TRBV24-1 to TRBJ2-3; D remains unclear. V lost 1 base to trimming and J lost 2 bases, with 3 bases between them. There are 13 residues in the CDR3. Per the germline V gene, CDR1 is KGHDR and CDR2 is SFDVKD. CDR3 DNA sequence: TGTGCCACCAGTGATTTTCCCACAGATACGCAGTATTTT. Translation: CATSDFPTDTQYF.

This chain uses TRBV11-3 with TRBJ2-7; D is unclear. The CDR3 sequence is 14 residues long. Trimming shortened V by 5 bases and J by 0 bases, and 11 bases separated the two germline ends. Germline CDR1 is SGHNT and CDR2 is YENEEA. The chain's CDR3 is CASSLPRSSYEQYF. CDR3 nucleotides: TGTGCCAGCAGCCTCCCCAGGAGCTCCTACGAGCAGTACTTC.

The CDR3 DNA is TGTGCCAGCAGTCTAACGGCAGGGGCTGATGAGCAGTACTTC. Translated: CASSLTAGADEQYF. The rearrangement joins TRBV28 to TRBJ2-7; TRBD1 is a possible D gene (6 bases). The ends were cut back, 5 bases at V and 7 bases at J, with 18 bases in the middle. The CDR3 contains 14 residues. The germline gives CDR1 MDHEN, CDR2 SYDVKM.

This clonotype was counted between two and nine times. The chain combines TRBV7-2 with TRBJ2-7; a weak D match, TRBD2 (5 bases). The V end lost 6 bases, the J end lost 1 base, and 13 bases lay between the germline ends. This CDR3 has 14 amino acids. Per germline, CDR1 SGHTA and CDR2 FQGNSA. Here the CDR3 DNA reads TGTGCCAGCAGGCCATTAGCGTCATCCTACGAGCAGTACTTC. Translation: CASRPLASSYEQYF.

This sequence joins TRBV5-6 and TRBJ2-3; 12 bases line up with TRBD2. CDR1 and CDR2 from the germline V gene are SGHDT and YYEEEE. This CDR3 region has 18 residues. J lost 0 bases, V lost 3 bases, and 8 bases had no gene match. CDR3 DNA: TGTGCCAGCAGCTCGTCCGGGACTAGCGGGCCCAGCACAGATACGCAGTATTTT. It translates to CASSSSGTSGPSTDTQYF.

The V gene is TRBV7-2, the J gene TRBJ2-5; no clear D gene. Germline V gene sequence: CDR1 SGHTA, CDR2 FQGNSA. V shed 8 bases and J shed 5 bases, with 18 bases lying between them. The CDR3 runs 14 residues. CDR3 region: CASLAASGRETQYF. DNA for the CDR3: TGTGCCAGCTTGGCCGCGTCTGGACGGGAGACCCAGTACTTC.

V gene TRBV5-1 combines with J gene TRBJ1-2; no clear D gene. Germline V lookup: CDR1 SGHRS, CDR2 YFSETQ. This CDR3 is 16 amino acids long. The V gene lost 1 base and the J gene lost 4 bases, with 17 bases spanning the gap. As DNA, the CDR3 is TGCGCCAGCAGCTTGAATCTGGACGGACTGTCCTATGGCTACACCTTC. Residues: CASSLNLDGLSYGYTF.

This clonotype turned up a few times. The genes are TRBV9 and TRBJ2-1; 12 bases align to TRBD1. CDR3 length: 19 residues. V was pared by 2 bases and J by 3 bases, with 12 bases of the junction left unmatched. The germline V gene has CDR1 SGDLS and CDR2 YYNGEE. CDR3 DNA sequence: TGTGCCAGCAGCGTTCCCGGGACAGGGGGCTTTTTGGACTACAATGAGCAGTTCTTC. This sequence encodes CASSVPGTGGFLDYNEQFF.